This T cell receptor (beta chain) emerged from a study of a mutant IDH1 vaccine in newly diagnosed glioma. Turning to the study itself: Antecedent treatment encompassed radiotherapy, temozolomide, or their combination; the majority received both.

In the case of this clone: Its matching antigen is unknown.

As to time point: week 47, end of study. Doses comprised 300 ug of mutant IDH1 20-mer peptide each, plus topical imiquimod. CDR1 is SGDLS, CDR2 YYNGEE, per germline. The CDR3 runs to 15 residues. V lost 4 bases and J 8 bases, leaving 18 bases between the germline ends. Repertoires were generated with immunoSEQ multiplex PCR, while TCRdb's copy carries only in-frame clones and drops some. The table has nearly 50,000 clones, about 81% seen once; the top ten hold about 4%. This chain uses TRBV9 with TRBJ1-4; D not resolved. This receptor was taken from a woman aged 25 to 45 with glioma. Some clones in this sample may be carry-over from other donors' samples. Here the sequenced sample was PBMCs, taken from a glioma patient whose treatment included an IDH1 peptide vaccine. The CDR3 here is CASSTRRGLDEKLFF. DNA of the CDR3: TGTGCCAGCAGCACTCGCCGGGGTCTTGACGAAAAACTGTTTTTT.